A single sample gave rise to the 11 T cell receptor beta chains below, sequenced in a study of human T cells and chemical hapten exposure (dated by TCRdb to the early 2020s). Libraries were made using RACE. TCRdb names NextSeq 500 as the instrument used. Through fastp at Q25 and MiXCR, TCRdb rebuilt clones from the public reads, retaining in-frame beta chains. Rows merge per CDR3 protein into single entries with the most common DNA and genes. Present in this sample are 45,000 to 60,000 distinct CDR3 sequences, approximately 9.8% of which were seen just once. Jointly, the top ten make up more than 13% of the sample. What the time point label conveys for this sample: pre-sensitization, week 0. The treatment or condition label for this specimen denotes: therapeutic diphenylcyclopropenone sensitization with weekly scalp DPC. The material was whole blood, obtained in connection with sensitization to the hapten diphenylcyclopropenone (DPC). The receptors here all came from a middle-aged woman with alopecia areata. Some clones in this sample may be carry-over from other donors' samples.

In its sample, this clonotype ranks as medium-sized. The chain employs TRBV7-2 and TRBJ1-5, with D unclear. CDR3 length equals 13 residues. V lost 1 base and J 6 bases, leaving 7 bases between the germline ends. The germline V gene has CDR1 SGHTA and CDR2 FQGNSA. CDR3 loop: CASSLGKGQPQHF. DNA of the CDR3: TGTGCCAGCAGCTTAGGAAAGGGTCAGCCCCAGCATTTT.

The V gene is TRBV20-1, the J gene TRBJ1-1; D possibly corresponds to TRBD1 (6 bases). With 6 bases removed from V and 3 bases from J, the gap between germline ends came to 14 bases. The CDR3 covers 13 residues. Germline CDR1 DFQATT, CDR2 SNEGSKA (reference sequence). CDR3 sequence (DNA): TGCAGTGCCCCGATAGGGGGGGACACTGAAGCTTTCTTT. Its translation is CSAPIGGDTEAFF.

This clonotype was seen at least ten times. The chain has TRBV9 and TRBJ2-6; D gene unclear. The CDR3 sequence is 17 residues long. Germline CDR1 is SGDLS and CDR2 is YYNGEE. With 4 bases removed from V and 0 bases from J, the gap between germline ends came to 14 bases. CDR3 loop: CASSPGRVHSGANVLTF. The CDR3 nucleotides are TGTGCCAGCAGCCCAGGACGGGTTCACTCTGGGGCCAACGTCCTGACTTTC. Complete variable domain (other parts from reference TRBV9 and TRBJ2-6): DSGVTQTPKHLITATGQRVTLRCSPRSGDLSVYWYQQSLDQGLQFLIQYYNGEERAKGNILERFSAQQFPDLHSELNLSSLELGDSALYFCASSPGRVHSGANVLTFGAGSRLTVL.

The CDR3 loop reads CASSRWSTSGGSNEQFF. CDR3 bases: TGTGCCAGCAGCCGGTGGTCGACTAGCGGGGGGAGTAATGAGCAGTTCTTC. V is TRBV11-2 and J is TRBJ2-1; 13 nucleotides match TRBD2. V gave up 5 bases and J gave up 7 bases; unmatched junction bases: 11. The V gene's germline CDR1 is SGHAT and CDR2 FQNNGV. CDR3 length: 17 amino acids.

This clonotype occurred many times. The chain employs TRBV7-6 and TRBJ2-2; 7 nucleotides align to TRBD1. V lost 5 bases and J lost 0; bases outside the gene matches: 9. CDR1 is SGHVS and CDR2 is FNYEAQ in the germline V gene. There are 17 residues in the CDR3. This CDR3 is CASSIGQDNANTGELFF. Written as DNA, the CDR3 is TGTGCCAGCAGCATAGGACAGGACAATGCGAACACCGGGGAGCTGTTTTTT.

This clonotype came up many times. The chain combines TRBV28 with TRBJ2-7; D not resolved. Germline V lookup: CDR1 MDHEN, CDR2 SYDVKM. The CDR3 length is 10 residues. V was clipped by 8 bases and J by 2 bases, with 4 bases between them. The CDR3 bases are TGTGCCAGCGGTCCCTACGAGCAGTACTTC. This encodes CASGPYEQYF. Full variable domain (remainder filled in from reference TRBV28 and TRBJ2-7): DVKVTQSSRYLVKRTGEKVFLECVQDMDHENMFWYRQDPGLGLRLIYFSYDVKMKEKGDIPEGYSVSREKKERFSLILESASTNQTSMYLCASGPYEQYFGPGTRLTVT.

This clonotype showed up just a few times. V is TRBV4-1 and J is TRBJ2-7, with 11 bases matching TRBD2. V lost 0 bases, J lost 3 bases, and 7 bases stayed unmatched. Germline CDR1 is MGHRA and CDR2 is YSYEKL. CDR3 length equals 17 residues. CDR3 loop: CASSQEGLAGGFYEQYF. The CDR3 region has the DNA TGCGCCAGCAGCCAAGAGGGGCTAGCGGGGGGATTCTACGAGCAGTACTTC.

The chain joins TRBV30 to TRBJ2-7; no clear D gene. The germline V gene encodes CDR1 GTSNPN and CDR2 SVGIG (reference sequence). CDR3 length equals 14 residues. The V end was cut by 0 bases, the J end by 6 bases, with 15 bases between. The CDR3 loop is CAWSVGSPSAEQYF. CDR3 DNA sequence: TGTGCCTGGAGTGTAGGGTCCCCCTCCGCCGAGCAGTACTTC.

This clonotype was found many times. V gene TRBV5-6 combines with J gene TRBJ2-5; no clear D gene. CDR1 and CDR2 (germline): SGHDT, YYEEEE. V lost 2 bases to trimming and J lost 0 bases, with 8 bases between them. The CDR3 extends over 14 amino acids. CDR3 in amino acids: CASSFGQYQETQYF. The CDR3 coding sequence is TGTGCCAGCAGCTTCGGGCAGTACCAAGAGACCCAGTACTTC. The variable domain in full, with the rest retrieved from reference TRBV5-6 and TRBJ2-5, is DAGVTQSPTHLIKTRGQQVTLRCSPKSGHDTVSWYQQALGQGPQFIFQYYEEEERQRGNFPDRFSGHQFPNYSSELNVNALLLGDSALYLCASSFGQYQETQYFGPGTRLLVL.

This clonotype turned up a few times. This chain uses TRBV13 with TRBJ2-2; D gene ambiguous. CDR3 length: 17 residues. Trimming took off 5 bases at V and 0 bases at J, with 16 bases between the two ends. Per the germline V gene, CDR1 is PRHDT and CDR2 is FYEKMQ (reference sequence). DNA for the CDR3: TGTGCCAGCAGCCCCACCACCTTGGGGACGAACACCGGGGAGCTGTTTTTT. It codes for CASSPTTLGTNTGELFF.

This chain joins TRBV5-4 and TRBJ2-7, with 9 nucleotides matching TRBD1. The CDR3 loop spans 15 amino acids. Germline trimming cut 4 bases from V and 2 bases from J; bases unmatched to any gene: 7. Germline V gene data show CDR1 as SGHNT and CDR2 as YYREEE (reference sequence). The CDR3 spells CASSPGTGRAYEQYF. In DNA, the CDR3 is TGTGCCAGCAGCCCTGGGACAGGGAGAGCCTACGAGCAGTACTTC.